The 14 T cell receptor beta chains below come from one sample, sequenced in a study of T cells in Graves' hyperthyroidism and ophthalmopathy. Using RNA transcripts as the source, TCR beta CDR3 regions were amplified. RT-PCR in the first round (using the HTBI primer set) targeted the TCR CDR3. TCRdb passed the multiplex PCR reads through MiXCR, listing each CDR3 protein once. The table has hundreds of thousands of distinct CDR3 sequences, under 60% seen once. Sequenced material: peripheral blood or thyroid tissue (not recorded which). Source of these receptors: a young woman with Graves' hyperthyroidism.

Remarks on this clonotype: Mismatch with germline at one junction end may stem from a read error. V and J are TRBV7-2 and TRBJ2-5; weak D call: TRBD2 (5 bases). CDR1 SGHTA and CDR2 FQGNSA come from the germline V gene. This CDR3 is 16 amino acids long. CDR3 amino acids: CAGSLTKTGWRETQYF. CDR3 nucleotide sequence: TGTGCCGGCAGCCTAACGAAAACGGGATGGAGAGAGACCCAGTACTTC.

Details on this clonotype: Just one base apart from a much larger clone, this may be a read error. The missing conserved phenylalanine or tryptophan at the end of this CDR3 makes a read error likely. The V and J genes are TRBV2 and TRBJ2-5; perhaps D is TRBD1 or TRBD2 (5 bases each). This CDR3 is 13 amino acids long. Germline CDR1 SNHLY, CDR2 FYNNEI. The germline V and J ends were trimmed by 4 bases and 6 bases, with 12 bases remaining between them. The CDR3 sequence is CASSVGDGKTQYL. The CDR3, as DNA: TGTGCCAGCAGTGTAGGGGACGGGAAGACCCAGTACCTC.

This clonotype has ten or more counts. The chain uses TRBV24-1 and TRBJ1-2; D not resolved. Deletions cut 4 bases from V and 6 bases from J, with 8 bases between. The CDR3 is 12 residues long. Looked up from germline, CDR1 is KGHDR and CDR2 is SFDVKD. CDR3 protein: CATSDLDNGYTF. The CDR3 region has the DNA TGTGCCACCAGTGACCTAGACAATGGCTACACCTTC.

This chain joins TRBV7-9 and TRBJ1-1, with 7 bases identical to TRBD1. Germline CDR1 is SEHNR and CDR2 is FQNEAQ (reference sequence). V was pared by 6 bases and J by 10 bases, with 20 bases of the junction left unmatched. The CDR3 consists of 16 residues. For the CDR3, the DNA is TGTGCCAGCAGTTTGATGGACAGGTGGAGTCAGCGTGTAGCTTTCTTT. This encodes CASSLMDRWSQRVAFF.

V usage is TRBV10-3 and J usage is TRBJ1-4; a weak D match, TRBD1 (5 bases). The CDR3 covers 16 residues. Germline CDR1 is ENHRY and CDR2 is SYGVKD. Trimming took off 10 bases at V and 8 bases at J, with 26 bases between the two ends. CDR3 region: CATRDPGGPGNEKLFF. The DNA of the CDR3 is TGTGCCACCAGAGATCCGGGGGGTCCCGGCAACGAAAAACTGTTTTTT.

This clonotype was seen a few times. The chain links TRBV11-3 to TRBJ2-5, with D unclear. There are 14 residues in the CDR3. Germline-derived CDR1 and CDR2 are SGHNT and YENEEA. Trimming cost V 7 bases and J 0 bases, with 12 bases left between them. Here the CDR3 DNA reads TGTGCCAGCACCTCCTTCTGGCACCAAGAGACCCAGTACTTC. It translates to CASTSFWHQETQYF.

This clonotype appeared a few times. J is TRBJ1-5 and V is TRBV7-2, with 7 bases fitting TRBD1. After removal of 5 bases from V and 7 bases from J, the junction contained 17 bases not matched to a gene. CDR3 length: 17 amino acids. Germline V gives CDR1 SGHTA, CDR2 FQGNSA. The chain's CDR3 is CASSRGPGTAAGQPQHF. CDR3 coding DNA: TGTGCCAGCAGCCGGGGGCCCGGGACAGCAGCCGGGCAGCCCCAGCATTTT.

The chain combines TRBV10-3 with TRBJ2-3, with D perhaps matching TRBD1 (5 bases). Per the germline V gene, CDR1 is ENHRY and CDR2 is SYGVKD. V gave up 5 bases and J gave up 0 bases, with 6 bases separating them. CDR3 length: 13 amino acids. This CDR3 reads CAISPGSTDTQYF. CDR3 bases: TGTGCCATCAGTCCAGGGAGCACAGATACGCAGTATTTT.

For this clonotype: One end of the junction does not line up with germline, which may come from a read error. The gene calls are TRBV10-3 and TRBJ2-2, with D tentatively TRBD1 (6 bases). Germline values: CDR1 ENHRY, CDR2 SYGVKD. The CDR3 runs to 14 residues. The CDR3 nucleotides read TGTGCCAGCAGTTACAGGGAGCACACCGGGGAGCTGTTTTTT. As protein: CASSYREHTGELFF.

A few counts support this clonotype. In nucleotides, the CDR3 is TGTGCCAGCAGGGGACTAGCGTCAACCGGGGAGCTGTTTTTT. Translation: CASRGLASTGELFF. The V gene is TRBV7-3, the J gene TRBJ2-2, with 10 bases identical to TRBD2. The CDR3 runs to 14 residues. CDR1 is SGHTA and CDR2 is FQGTGA in the germline V gene. The V and J ends lost 6 bases and 5 bases, in that order; junction bases with no gene match: 3.

The CDR3 nucleotides are TGCAGCGTTGGCGGGAGAGCCCAGTACTTC. Translation: CSVGGRAQYF. This chain joins TRBV29-1 and TRBJ2-5; 7 bases are a match to TRBD2. This CDR3 comprises 10 residues. The ends lost 4 bases at V and 9 bases at J; junction bases unmatched: 2. The germline V gene has CDR1 SQVTM and CDR2 ANQGSEA.

This clonotype occurred many times. The V call is TRBV6-5, the J call TRBJ1-2; possible D gene TRBD1, 6 bases. Trimming pared 0 bases from V and 4 bases from J, leaving 12 bases between. CDR3 length: 15 residues. Per germline, CDR1 MNHEY and CDR2 SVGAGI. CDR3 loop: CASSYSHGQIYGYTF. As DNA, the CDR3 is TGTGCCAGCAGTTACTCCCATGGACAGATCTATGGCTACACCTTC.

The chain recombines TRBV5-6 with TRBJ2-7; TRBD1 is a possible D gene (6 bases). CDR3 length: 12 amino acids. Germline values: CDR1 SGHDT, CDR2 YYEEEE. The V end was cut by 7 bases, the J end by 4 bases, with 12 bases between. CDR3 loop: CASYGTQYEQYF. The CDR3 bases are TGTGCCAGCTACGGGACACAGTACGAGCAGTACTTC.

This clonotype was detected many times. This chain joins TRBV7-9 and TRBJ1-2, with no clear D. This CDR3 spans 12 amino acids. Germline-derived CDR1 and CDR2 are SEHNR and FQNEAQ (reference sequence). The V and J ends lost 5 bases and 3 bases respectively, with 7 bases between them. CDR3 in amino acids: CASSPQDYGYTF. DNA of the CDR3: TGTGCCAGCAGCCCCCAGGACTATGGCTACACCTTC.